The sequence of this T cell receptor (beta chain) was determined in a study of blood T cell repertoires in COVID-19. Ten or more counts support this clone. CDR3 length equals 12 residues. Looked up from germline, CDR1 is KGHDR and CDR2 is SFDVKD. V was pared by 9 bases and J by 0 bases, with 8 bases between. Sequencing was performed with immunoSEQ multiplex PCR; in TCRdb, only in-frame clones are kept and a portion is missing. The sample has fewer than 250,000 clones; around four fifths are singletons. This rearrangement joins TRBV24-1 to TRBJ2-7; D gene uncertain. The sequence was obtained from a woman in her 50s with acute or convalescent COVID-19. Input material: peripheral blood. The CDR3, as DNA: TGTGCCACCCGCGGTAGCTCCTACGAGCAGTACTTC. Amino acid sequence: CATRGSSYEQYF.